Reported below is one T cell receptor (beta chain). Only one count was recorded for this clone. Which antigen it targets is not known. Base qualities are missing; no much larger clone stands one base away. The entry originates in a study of blood T cell repertoires in COVID-19 (dated by TCRdb to the early 2020s). Broadly, across the study: Samples from collaborators originated in the United States, Italy and Spain and spanned both the acute and convalescent phases of COVID-19. A de-identified subject ID, COVID-19 status, age in years and sex were almost always included in the sample metadata. Where available, HLA class I and class II types were obtained from metadata supplied by the sample provider rather than from assay-based typing. The prospective study material was composed of cDNA or gDNA derived from T cells, B-cell-depleted T cells, or PBMCs. Subjects who had been exposed to COVID-19, were actively infected with it, or had recovered from it provided the deeply sampled blood TCRbeta repertoires that made up the dataset. The samples were drawn from the first 160 participants of the ongoing ImmuneRACE study and from over a thousand subjects provided by 6 global collaborators. The repertoires were made available in a free public database intended to serve as a resource for research on the immune response to SARS-CoV-2.

The collaborating institutions used their own protocols to collect whole blood in K2EDTA tubes. Collaborator samples were shipped for TCRbeta analysis as frozen whole blood, isolated PBMCs, or DNA extracted from either sample type. TCRbeta CDR3 regions were amplified from genomic DNA by means of the immunoSEQ Assay, a bias-controlled multiplex PCR. The original pipeline was this. The number of nucleated cells in each sample was estimated from the amplification of reference gene primers within the assay. To quantify the absolute abundance of each unique TCRbeta CDR3 rearrangement, sequence reads were collapsed and filtered. For each sample, productive Simpson clonality was calculated as the square root of Simpson's diversity index over productive rearrangements. TCRdb mirrors the immuneACCESS table, restricted to in-frame sequences. Some clones are absent from its copies; in checked studies, under half trace to an unresolved V gene, and the reason for the others is unknown. V and J calls and clone size are given by that table; D and trimming were obtained from the DNA. Within this sample are around 21,000 clones, with roughly 84% of them counted one time only. Clones ranked in the top ten supply 3.2% of the sample.

Broader findings and caveats from the paper: How much clinical and demographic metadata was included differed by source and by participant, and the metadata was provided uncurated.

Material for sequencing was peripheral blood. The source is a man in his forties or fifties with acute or convalescent COVID-19.

The CDR3: CASSRTPQGATVGNTIYF. The nucleotides are TGTGCCAGCAGCCGTACTCCACAGGGGGCGACTGTTGGAAACACCATATATTTT. The chain uses TRBV3-1 (or the pseudogene TRBV3-2) and TRBJ1-3; TRBD1 agrees with 9 junctional bases. Germline trimming amounts to 4 bases on V and 3 bases on J, with 13 as the count of junction bases outside the gene matches. The CDR3 sequence holds 18 residues, the cysteine and phenylalanine included. Only CDR3 DNA remains: 54 bases, in frame from the first base. CDR1 and CDR2, looked up from the germline V gene (reference sequence), are LGHDT and YNNKEL.